One sample yielded the 19 T cell receptor beta chains listed below, sequenced in a study of CD8+CD57+ T cells in acquired aplastic anemia. It was genomic DNA that served as the template for profiling TCR beta VDJ and CDR3. TCRdb fed the reads into MiXCR, producing one record per CDR3 protein. The data show 400,000 to 600,000 distinct CDR3 sequences, approximately 32% seen once. Patients who underwent sequencing had shown CD8+CD57+ cell expansion by flow cytometry. Input material: sorted CD4+, CD8+, or CD8+CD57+ T cells (not recorded which) from PBMCs. The origin of the receptors is a human donor with aplastic anemia.

With respect to this clonotype: A read error may be the cause here, since a much bigger clone is one base away. This chain's CDR3 is CASGLSRNQETQYF. Here the CDR3 DNA reads TGCGCCAGCGGCTTGAGTCGGAACCAAGAGACCCAGTACTTC. The chain employs TRBV5-1 and TRBJ2-5; D remains ambiguous. This CDR3 is built from 14 residues. The germline CDR1 and CDR2 sequences are SGHRS and YFSETQ.

This clonotype was counted ten times or more. The chain recombines TRBV19 with TRBJ1-3; maybe TRBD1 (5 bases). Germline loops: CDR1 LNHDA, CDR2 SQIVND (reference sequence). Between the trimmed V and J ends, which lost 7 bases and 2 bases, there was a span of 15 bases. There are 15 residues in the CDR3. The chain's CDR3 is CASTFMGRAGNTIYF. The CDR3 region has the DNA TGTGCCAGTACTTTCATGGGCAGGGCTGGAAACACCATATATTTT.

This chain links TRBV6-1 with TRBJ2-1; 15 bases line up with TRBD2. The ends lost 6 bases at V and 15 bases at J; junction bases unmatched: 9. CDR1 and CDR2 (germline): MNHNS, SASEGT. This CDR3 comprises 14 residues. CDR3 sequence (DNA): TGTGCCAGCAGCCCCGGGACTAGCGGGGGGAAGTGGTTCTTC. Amino acid sequence: CASSPGTSGGKWFF.

This clonotype appeared many times. This chain links TRBV29-1 with TRBJ2-1, with D tentatively TRBD2 (7 bases). Germline-derived CDR1 and CDR2 are SQVTM and ANQGSEA. The V and J ends lost 6 bases and 4 bases respectively, with 19 bases between them. The CDR3 runs to 15 residues. This chain's CDR3 is CSVKGGGRIYNEQFF. The CDR3 nucleotides are TGCAGCGTGAAGGGCGGGGGCCGAATATACAATGAGCAGTTCTTC.

The table lists this clonotype with many counts. The chain carries TRBV20-1 and TRBJ1-6; D unresolved. This CDR3 has 15 amino acids. Germline values: CDR1 DFQATT, CDR2 SNEGSKA (reference sequence). The germline V and J ends were trimmed by 6 bases and 0 bases, with 12 bases remaining between them. CDR3 loop: CSALQLSSYNSPLHF. DNA for the CDR3: TGCAGTGCCCTACAGCTTAGCTCCTATAATTCACCCCTCCACTTT.

The chain has TRBV2 and TRBJ1-4; possibly TRBD1 for D (5 bases). The ends were cut back, 6 bases at V and 5 bases at J, with 7 bases in the middle. Germline lookup yields CDR1 SNHLY and CDR2 FYNNEI. The CDR3 loop spans 12 amino acids. This CDR3 is CASRGANEKLFF. The CDR3 bases are TGTGCCAGCAGAGGGGCAAATGAAAAACTGTTTTTT.

This chain joins TRBV20-1 and TRBJ2-6; 10 bases agree with TRBD1. Germline V gene sequence: CDR1 DFQATT, CDR2 SNEGSKA (reference sequence). The CDR3 extends over 16 amino acids. The V gene end was trimmed by 1 base and the J gene end by 3 bases; junction bases not matched to a gene: 3. The CDR3 sequence is CSARVTGGFGANVLTF. The CDR3 region has the DNA TGCAGTGCTAGAGTGACAGGGGGCTTTGGGGCCAACGTCCTGACTTTC.

The genes are TRBV12-3 or TRBV12-4 and TRBJ1-2, with TRBD1 as a possible D gene (6 bases). Deletions cut 2 bases from V and 8 bases from J, with 9 bases between. The CDR3 loop spans 12 amino acids. The CDR3: CASSLTGQGYTF. CDR3 nucleotides: TGTGCCAGCAGTTTAACAGGGCAGGGCTACACCTTC.

The V call is TRBV14, the J call TRBJ1-6, with TRBD1 matching 9 bases. The trim removed 7 bases at V and 13 bases at J, leaving 11 bases unmatched. CDR1 and CDR2 (germline): SGHDN, FVKESK. The CDR3 is 14 amino acids. CDR3 sequence (DNA): TGTGCCAGCACCCTAGGGACAGGGCCCCTGCCCCTCCACTTT. This gives the protein CASTLGTGPLPLHF.

This clonotype has just one count. The chain links TRBV20-1 to TRBJ1-2, with TRBD1 matching over 10 bases. J was trimmed by 6 bases and V by 5 bases; bases with no gene match: 6. The germline CDR1 and CDR2 sequences are DFQATT and SNEGSKA (reference sequence). The CDR3 sequence is 13 residues long. CDR3 residues: CSAPRQGANGYTF. The CDR3 coding sequence is TGCAGTGCTCCAAGACAGGGGGCGAATGGCTACACCTTC.

This chain links TRBV9 with TRBJ2-1; perhaps TRBD2 as D (5 bases). Trimming left V 2 bases short and J 0 bases short, with 9 bases between. The CDR3 is 15 residues long. CDR1 and CDR2 (germline): SGDLS, YYNGEE. CDR3 sequence: CASSVGSGSYNEQFF. Here the CDR3 DNA reads TGTGCCAGCAGCGTGGGGAGCGGCTCCTACAATGAGCAGTTCTTC.

This clonotype was picked up a small number of times. The chain couples TRBV14 to TRBJ2-7; D is unresolved. The CDR3 runs to 15 residues. V was cut by 0 bases and J by 2 bases, with 11 bases left in between. Germline V gene data show CDR1 as SGHDN and CDR2 as FVKESK. CDR3 DNA sequence: TGTGCCAGCAGCCAAGAGTGGCCGGGTACCTACGAGCAGTACTTC. It specifies CASSQEWPGTYEQYF.

As regards this clonotype: A much larger clone differs by one base, so this may be a read error. The V and J genes are TRBV7-2 and TRBJ1-1, with 7 bases aligning to TRBD1. The germline gives CDR1 SGHTA, CDR2 FQGNSA. The CDR3 covers 13 residues. The CDR3 coding sequence is TGTGCCGGCAGCTTTGGACAGGCCACTGAAGCTTTCTTT. Amino acid sequence: CAGSFGQATEAFF.

This clonotype was found many times. This rearrangement joins TRBV20-1 to TRBJ1-1, with TRBD1 as a possible D gene (5 bases). V lost 3 bases, J lost 1 base, and 15 bases lay in between. Germline V lookup: CDR1 DFQATT, CDR2 SNEGSKA (reference sequence). The CDR3 has 15 residues. This CDR3 is CSARLEGGGNTEAFF. CDR3 nucleotide sequence: TGCAGTGCTAGGCTAGAGGGTGGGGGGAACACTGAAGCTTTCTTT.

The rearrangement links TRBV2 to TRBJ1-6, with D hard to call. CDR1 SNHLY and CDR2 FYNNEI come from the germline V gene. Trimming took off 2 bases at V and 9 bases at J, with 11 bases between the two ends. This CDR3 spans 14 amino acids. The CDR3 DNA sequence: TGTGCCAGCAGTGAAAGAGGACCGGGTTCACCCCTCCACTTT. Its translation is CASSERGPGSPLHF.

This clonotype was seen more than once but under ten times. The chain recombines TRBV29-1 with TRBJ1-3, with no clear D. The CDR3 is 15 residues long. Trimming shortened V by 0 bases and J by 0 bases, and 9 bases separated the two germline ends. CDR1 and CDR2 from the germline V gene are SQVTM and ANQGSEA. DNA of the CDR3: TGCAGCGTTGAAGACGTCACACGCTCTGGAAACACCATATATTTT. It codes for CSVEDVTRSGNTIYF.

The V call is TRBV6-1, the J call TRBJ1-5, with TRBD1 matching over 8 bases. The germline V gene has CDR1 MNHNS and CDR2 SASEGT. The V gene end was trimmed by 7 bases and the J gene end by 6 bases; junction bases not matched to a gene: 14. The CDR3 has 16 residues. DNA for the CDR3: TGTGCCAGCACCAAGGACAGGGCCCCAAAGAGTCAGCCCCAGCATTTT. The encoded protein is CASTKDRAPKSQPQHF.

The V call is TRBV15, the J call TRBJ1-2; D possibly corresponds to TRBD1 (5 bases). V was trimmed by 1 base and J by 2 bases, leaving 14 bases between them. This CDR3 comprises 16 residues. Germline values: CDR1 LNHNV, CDR2 YYDKDF (reference sequence). The DNA for the CDR3 is TGTGCCACCAGCAGAGCCGGGACCGGGGAGAACTATGGCTACACCTTC. It encodes CATSRAGTGENYGYTF.

Regarding this clonotype: A much larger clonotype is one base distant, so this may be a read error. V and J are TRBV7-2 and TRBJ2-3, with D uncertain. There are 12 residues in the CDR3. Trimming pared 3 bases from V and 8 bases from J, leaving 9 bases between. Per germline, CDR1 SGHTA and CDR2 FQGNSA. The CDR3 loop reads CASSLMRGTQYF. The CDR3 DNA reads as TGTGCCAGCAGCTTGATGAGAGGTACGCAGTATTTT.